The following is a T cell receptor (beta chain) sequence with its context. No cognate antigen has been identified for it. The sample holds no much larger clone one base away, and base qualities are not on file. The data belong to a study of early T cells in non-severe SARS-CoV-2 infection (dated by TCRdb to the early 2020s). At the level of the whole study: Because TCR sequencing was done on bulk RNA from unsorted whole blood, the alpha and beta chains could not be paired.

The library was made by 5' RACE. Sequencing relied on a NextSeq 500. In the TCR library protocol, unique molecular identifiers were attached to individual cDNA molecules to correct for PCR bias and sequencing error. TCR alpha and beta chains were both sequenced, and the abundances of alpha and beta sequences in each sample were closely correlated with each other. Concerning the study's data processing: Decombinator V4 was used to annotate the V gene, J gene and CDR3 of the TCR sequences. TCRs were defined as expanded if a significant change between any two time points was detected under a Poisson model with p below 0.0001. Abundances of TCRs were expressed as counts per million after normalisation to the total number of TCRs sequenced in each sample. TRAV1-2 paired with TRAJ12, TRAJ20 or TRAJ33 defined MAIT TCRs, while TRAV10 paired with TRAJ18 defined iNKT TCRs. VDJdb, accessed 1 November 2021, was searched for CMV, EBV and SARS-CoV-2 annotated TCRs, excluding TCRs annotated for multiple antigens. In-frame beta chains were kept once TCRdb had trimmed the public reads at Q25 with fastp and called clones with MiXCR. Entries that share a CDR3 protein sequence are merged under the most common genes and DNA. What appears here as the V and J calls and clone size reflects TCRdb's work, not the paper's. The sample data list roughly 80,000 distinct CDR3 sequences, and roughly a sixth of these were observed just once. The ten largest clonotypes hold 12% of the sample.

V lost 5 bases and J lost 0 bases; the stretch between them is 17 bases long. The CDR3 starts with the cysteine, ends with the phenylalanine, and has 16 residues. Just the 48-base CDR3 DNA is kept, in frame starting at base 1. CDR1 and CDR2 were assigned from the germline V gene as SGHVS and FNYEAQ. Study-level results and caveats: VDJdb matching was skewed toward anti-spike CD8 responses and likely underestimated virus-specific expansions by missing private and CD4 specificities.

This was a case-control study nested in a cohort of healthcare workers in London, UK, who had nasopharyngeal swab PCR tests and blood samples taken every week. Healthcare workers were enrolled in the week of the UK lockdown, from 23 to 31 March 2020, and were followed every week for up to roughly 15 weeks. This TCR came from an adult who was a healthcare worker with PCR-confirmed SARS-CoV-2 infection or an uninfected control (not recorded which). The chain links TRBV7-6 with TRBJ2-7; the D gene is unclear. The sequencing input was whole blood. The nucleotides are TGTGCCAGCAGCCTAACTCAGACAACTACCTCCTACGAGCAGTACTTC. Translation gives CASSLTQTTTSYEQYF.